This T cell receptor beta chain was recovered during a study of glioma-infiltrating T cells after dendritic cell vaccination. Study-wide context: Autologous tumor lysate-pulsed dendritic cell vaccination was given between about 2003 and 2012.

The data were produced by immunoSEQ multiplex PCR, yet TCRdb's version contains in-frame clones alone and is incomplete. The sample includes fewer than 60,000 clones, approximately 89% of them seen just once. Time point: after dendritic cell vaccination, including at tumor progression/relapse. Study observations and caveats: Estimated pretreatment TIL content predicted outcome after dendritic cell vaccination.

As concerns this clone: Its antigen is currently unknown.

The receptor was derived from a human donor with glioblastoma. Sequences were derived from blood, sampled after dendritic cell vaccination.

CDR3 sequence reads: CASNKGTGGDQPQHF. DNA of the CDR3: TGTGCCAGTAATAAAGGGACAGGGGGCGATCAGCCCCAGCATTTT. The chain carries TRBV19 and TRBJ1-5; TRBD1 matches at 12 bases. The CDR3 consists of 15 residues. Trimming took 7 bases from V and 5 from J; bases not matched to a gene: 6. Germline V gives CDR1 LNHDA, CDR2 SQIVND (reference sequence).